This TCR beta chain was sequenced in a study of molecular identifiers for immune sequencing clone quantification. Overall study results and limits: Reportedly, one cell's Jurkat TCR RNA was detected within 1,200,000 naive CD8 cells.

Note on this clonotype: The antigen remains unidentified.

TCRdb analysed the PCR reads with MiXCR anew, one entry per CDR3 protein. Found here are about 36,000 distinct CDR3 sequences, under 20% of them singletons; the top ten hold about 6.7%. The CDR3 consists of 16 residues. V gave up 5 bases and J gave up 4 bases, with 19 bases separating them. The germline CDR1 and CDR2 sequences are SGHAT and FQNNGV. Sequencing was performed on naive CD8+ T cells from blood, with Jurkat cell RNA spiked in. The sample's subset: FACS-sorted CD8+CD4-CCR7+CD45RA+ naive T cells. The V gene is TRBV11-2, the J gene TRBJ2-3; D is ambiguous. This receptor was obtained from a human donor in good health. Some libraries in this study had Jurkat cell RNA spiked in. This CDR3 reads CASSPSIYNVADTQYF. CDR3 DNA: TGTGCCAGCAGCCCCTCCATCTATAACGTCGCAGATACGCAGTATTTT.